The rows below give T cell receptor beta chains drawn from one sample of a study of blood T cell repertoires in COVID-19. The data were produced by immunoSEQ multiplex PCR, yet TCRdb's version contains in-frame clones alone and is incomplete. The sample yields about 140,000 clones, about 82% seen once. The sequencing input was peripheral blood. These receptors originate from an elderly woman with active or convalescent COVID-19. Each CDR3 is given with its conserved first and last residue. Fields, in order: D gene, clone size, J gene, V gene, CDR3 DNA, CDR3 protein. D genes are given only for firm matches. The size entry is marked missing in some rows and otherwise reads once, few, many or a size class.

d_call: TRBD1; clone_size: few; j_call: TRBJ2-3; v_call: TRBV12-5; cdr3_nt: TGTGCTAGTGGTTCGGGACAGGGCCTTTGGACAGATACGCAGTATTTT; cdr3_aa: CASGSGQGLWTDTQYF
d_call: -; clone_size: -; j_call: TRBJ2-7; v_call: TRBV9; cdr3_nt: TGTGCCAGCAGCCCCCATCGGGGGACAGTTATCTACGAGCAGTACTTC; cdr3_aa: CASSPHRGTVIYEQYF
d_call: -; clone_size: few; j_call: TRBJ2-7; v_call: TRBV6-5; cdr3_nt: TGTGCCAGCAGTCCGCATCCCGGCGGCGAGCAGTACTTC; cdr3_aa: CASSPHPGGEQYF
d_call: -; clone_size: -; j_call: TRBJ1-2; v_call: TRBV12-3/TRBV12-4; cdr3_nt: TGTGCCAGCACCCGAAGGGGGGGCTGGGGCTACACCTTC; cdr3_aa: CASTRRGGWGYTF
d_call: TRBD1; clone_size: -; j_call: TRBJ1-5; v_call: TRBV18; cdr3_nt: TGTGCCAGCTCAAACAGGACAGGGTTCAATCAGCCCCAGCATTTT; cdr3_aa: CASSNRTGFNQPQHF
d_call: -; clone_size: -; j_call: TRBJ2-5; v_call: TRBV10-3; cdr3_nt: TGTGCCATCAAGTCGGAGGGTGAAGAGACCCAGTACTTC; cdr3_aa: CAIKSEGEETQYF
d_call: TRBD1; clone_size: -; j_call: TRBJ2-7; v_call: TRBV3-1/TRBV3-2; cdr3_nt: TGTGCCAGCAGCCTAAATCAACCGGGACAGTGGTACGAGCAGTACTTC; cdr3_aa: CASSLNQPGQWYEQYF
d_call: -; clone_size: -; j_call: TRBJ2-5; v_call: TRBV12-3/TRBV12-4; cdr3_nt: TGTGCCAGCAGTTTAGGGAGGGCGGAGACCCAGTACTTC; cdr3_aa: CASSLGRAETQYF
d_call: -; clone_size: few; j_call: TRBJ1-1; v_call: TRBV7-9; cdr3_nt: TGTGCCAGCAGCTTAACAGGGATCGAGGGATTCTTT; cdr3_aa: CASSLTGIEGFF
d_call: -; clone_size: -; j_call: TRBJ1-5; v_call: TRBV21-1; cdr3_nt: TGTGCCAGCAGCAGGGCCTATAGCAATCAGCCCCAGCATTTT; cdr3_aa: CASSRAYSNQPQHF
d_call: TRBD1; clone_size: -; j_call: TRBJ2-3; v_call: TRBV5-6; cdr3_nt: TGTGCCAGCAACCGATACGGCACAGGGGCCGTTACGCAGTATTTT; cdr3_aa: CASNRYGTGAVTQYF
d_call: -; clone_size: -; j_call: TRBJ1-5; v_call: TRBV28; cdr3_nt: TGTGCCAGCAGTTCCCAGGGGAACAATCAGCCCCAGCATTTT; cdr3_aa: CASSSQGNNQPQHF
d_call: TRBD2; clone_size: -; j_call: TRBJ2-3; v_call: TRBV18; cdr3_nt: TGTGCCAGCTCACCCCTAGCGGGGGGAATCACAGATACGCAGTATTTT; cdr3_aa: CASSPLAGGITDTQYF
d_call: TRBD1; clone_size: once; j_call: TRBJ2-7; v_call: TRBV28; cdr3_nt: TGTGCCAGCAGTTTATTCAGGGGGTTAGGTTCCTACGAGCAGTACTTC; cdr3_aa: CASSLFRGLGSYEQYF
d_call: TRBD1; clone_size: -; j_call: TRBJ1-6; v_call: TRBV6-5; cdr3_nt: TGTGCCAGCAGTACCCGGGCAGGGGGTAATTCACCCCTCCACTTT; cdr3_aa: CASSTRAGGNSPLHF
d_call: -; clone_size: -; j_call: TRBJ2-3; v_call: TRBV7-3; cdr3_nt: TGTGCCAGCAGCTTAAGTCCAGCGGGTACCACAGATACGCAGTATTTT; cdr3_aa: CASSLSPAGTTDTQYF
d_call: -; clone_size: -; j_call: TRBJ1-6; v_call: TRBV13; cdr3_nt: TGTGCCAGCAGCTTAGGGGGGGCCACACAATATAATTCACCCCTCCACTTT; cdr3_aa: CASSLGGATQYNSPLHF
d_call: -; clone_size: once; j_call: TRBJ1-1; v_call: TRBV19; cdr3_nt: TGTGCCAGTAGTCCGTCGAGGGGGGGAACTGAAGCTTTCTTT; cdr3_aa: CASSPSRGGTEAFF
d_call: TRBD2; clone_size: -; j_call: TRBJ2-5; v_call: TRBV10-2; cdr3_nt: TGCGCCAGCAGCGCCGCCGGCGCGGGGGGGCAGAAGACCCAGTACTTC; cdr3_aa: CASSAAGAGGQKTQYF
d_call: TRBD1; clone_size: -; j_call: TRBJ1-1; v_call: TRBV19; cdr3_nt: TGTGCCAGTAGTATAATCGGACAGGGCACTGAAGCTTTCTTT; cdr3_aa: CASSIIGQGTEAFF
d_call: TRBD1; clone_size: -; j_call: TRBJ1-5; v_call: TRBV19; cdr3_nt: TGTGCCAGTAAGGGGCAGGGGGCTGGTGTAGGCAATCAGCCCCAGCATTTT; cdr3_aa: CASKGQGAGVGNQPQHF
d_call: TRBD1; clone_size: -; j_call: TRBJ2-1; v_call: TRBV5-1; cdr3_nt: TGCGCCAGCAGCTACCTGGGCTCTAGCAGGGGGACCGGCAATGAGCAGTTCTTC; cdr3_aa: CASSYLGSSRGTGNEQFF
d_call: TRBD1; clone_size: -; j_call: TRBJ1-5; v_call: TRBV6-1; cdr3_nt: TGTGCCAGCAGTGCCTTAGACAGGGGCGACAATCAGCCCCAGCATTTT; cdr3_aa: CASSALDRGDNQPQHF
d_call: -; clone_size: -; j_call: TRBJ1-4; v_call: TRBV9; cdr3_nt: TGTGCCAGCAGCGCAGGAACGAGGGAGGGTAATGAAAAACTGTTTTTT; cdr3_aa: CASSAGTREGNEKLFF
d_call: TRBD1; clone_size: -; j_call: TRBJ1-5; v_call: TRBV27; cdr3_nt: TGTGCCAGCAGCCCATACGGGACAGTGATCAATCAGCCCCAGCATTTT; cdr3_aa: CASSPYGTVINQPQHF
d_call: -; clone_size: -; j_call: TRBJ1-1; v_call: TRBV7-2; cdr3_nt: TGTGCCAGCAGCACGGATGGACCCCGAGGGTACACTGAAGCTTTCTTT; cdr3_aa: CASSTDGPRGYTEAFF
d_call: -; clone_size: -; j_call: TRBJ1-1; v_call: TRBV29-1; cdr3_nt: TGCAGCGTTGGCGGGTCTGGGGGAGGGATTGTTGATACTGAAGCTTTCTTT; cdr3_aa: CSVGGSGGGIVDTEAFF
d_call: TRBD1; clone_size: -; j_call: TRBJ2-4; v_call: TRBV5-1; cdr3_nt: TGCGCCAGCAGCTTCGGACAGGGCCAACTAGCCAAAAACATTCAGTACTTC; cdr3_aa: CASSFGQGQLAKNIQYF
d_call: TRBD1; clone_size: -; j_call: TRBJ2-7; v_call: TRBV6-5; cdr3_nt: TGTGCCAGCAGGGCACAGGGGGCCATTTACGAGCAGTACTTC; cdr3_aa: CASRAQGAIYEQYF
d_call: TRBD1; clone_size: -; j_call: TRBJ1-6; v_call: TRBV6-6; cdr3_nt: TGTGCCAGCACGCAGACAGGGGTGAATTCACCCCTCCACTTT; cdr3_aa: CASTQTGVNSPLHF
d_call: -; clone_size: -; j_call: TRBJ1-3; v_call: TRBV5-6; cdr3_nt: TGTGCCAGCAGCTTGGCAGGAATGGTTGGAAACACCATATATTTT; cdr3_aa: CASSLAGMVGNTIYF
d_call: -; clone_size: once; j_call: TRBJ1-1; v_call: TRBV5-1; cdr3_nt: TGCGCCAGCAGCGTCTTGAACACTGAAGCTTTCTTT; cdr3_aa: CASSVLNTEAFF
d_call: TRBD1; clone_size: -; j_call: TRBJ1-1; v_call: TRBV6-5; cdr3_nt: TGTGCCAGCAGATCCGACAGGGGGAGCACTGAAGCTTTCTTT; cdr3_aa: CASRSDRGSTEAFF
d_call: -; clone_size: -; j_call: TRBJ1-6; v_call: TRBV7-2; cdr3_nt: TGTGCCAGCAGCTTAGCCCCTGCGACAGGATATAATTCACCCCTCCACTTT; cdr3_aa: CASSLAPATGYNSPLHF
d_call: -; clone_size: -; j_call: TRBJ1-1; v_call: TRBV2; cdr3_nt: TGTGCCAGCAGTAGCAGGGGCATGAACACTGAAGCTTTCTTT; cdr3_aa: CASSSRGMNTEAFF